These T cell receptor beta chains were read from a single sample in a study of T cells after yellow fever vaccination. TCRdb re-derived calls from the 5' RACE reads in MiXCR, one entry per CDR3 protein. In the table there are around 310,000 distinct CDR3 sequences, roughly 4% of which are singletons. The specimen comprised PBMCs, sampled 5 days after the yellow fever booster vaccination. These receptors all stem from a man between 18 and 35 years old who received the YFV17D yellow fever vaccine. Both conserved end residues are part of each CDR3. The D gene is left open where the match is weak. Clone size appears in some rows only: once, few, many, or a class for an expanded clone.

TRBV10-3	-	TRBJ1-6	many	CAISESAGVTSPLHF	TGTGCCATCAGTGAGTCGGCAGGGGTTACTTCACCCCTCCACTTT
TRBV5-5	-	TRBJ1-2	-	CASSLPGQPLYGYTF	TGTGCCAGCAGCTTACCAGGGCAGCCCCTCTATGGCTACACCTTC
TRBV20-1	TRBD2	TRBJ2-3	few	CSAFLAGGLDTQYF	TGCAGTGCTTTCCTAGCGGGGGGGCTGGATACGCAGTATTTT
TRBV5-1	-	TRBJ2-3	many	CASSLAAGPSTDTQYF	TGCGCCAGCAGCCTGGCCGCAGGCCCCTCCACAGATACGCAGTATTTT
TRBV5-8	-	TRBJ1-2	many	CASSLGGSGLGFGYTF	TGTGCCAGCAGCTTGGGCGGGAGCGGATTGGGTTTTGGCTACACCTTC
TRBV6-2/TRBV6-3	-	TRBJ2-1	few	CASTNPSYNEQFF	TGTGCCAGCACCAATCCCTCCTACAATGAGCAGTTCTTC
TRBV12-3/TRBV12-4	-	TRBJ1-2	few	CASSLRQGLSGYTF	TGTGCCAGCAGTTTAAGGCAGGGGTTGAGTGGCTACACCTTC
TRBV19	-	TRBJ1-5	few	CASAYGAYQPQHF	TGTGCCAGCGCATACGGGGCTTATCAGCCCCAGCATTTT
TRBV6-1	-	TRBJ1-2	-	CATTRGPNYGYTF	TGTGCCACCACCCGGGGGCCTAACTATGGCTACACCTTC
TRBV11-2	-	TRBJ2-1	many	CASSLLYNEQFF	TGTGCCAGCAGCTTGTTGTACAATGAGCAGTTCTTC
TRBV18	-	TRBJ2-7	few	CASSPVGTYEQYF	TGTGCCAGCTCACCAGTGGGAACTTACGAGCAGTACTTC
TRBV7-9	-	TRBJ2-1	many	CASRLETYNEQFF	TGTGCCAGCAGGTTGGAGACCTACAATGAGCAGTTCTTC
TRBV6-1	-	TRBJ1-1	-	CASSENTGGGMNTEAFF	TGTGCCAGCAGTGAAAATACCGGGGGTGGGATGAACACTGAAGCTTTCTTT
TRBV20-1	-	TRBJ1-1	many	CSARWTEAFF	TGCAGTGCTCGGTGGACTGAAGCTTTCTTT
TRBV11-2	-	TRBJ2-1	-	CASSLVMSGSYNEQFF	TGTGCCAGCAGCTTAGTAATGTCCGGCTCCTACAATGAGCAGTTCTTC
TRBV4-3	TRBD2	TRBJ2-1	few	CASSQELAGDVYNEQFF	TGCGCCAGCAGCCAAGAGTTAGCGGGGGACGTCTACAATGAGCAGTTCTTC
TRBV7-2	TRBD2	TRBJ2-1	few	CASSLVKSGRLAGSSYNEQFF	TGTGCCAGCAGCTTAGTGAAGAGTGGTAGACTAGCGGGTAGCTCCTACAATGAGCAGTTCTTC
TRBV28	TRBD1	TRBJ1-5	-	CASRQGGTQPQHF	TGTGCCAGCCGACAGGGGGGAACGCAGCCCCAGCATTTT
TRBV9	-	TRBJ2-6	few	CASSVAGPSSGANVLTF	TGTGCCAGCAGCGTAGCTGGACCGAGCTCTGGGGCCAACGTCCTGACTTTC
TRBV3-1	-	TRBJ1-1	few	CASSQPGRETEAFF	TGTGCCAGCAGCCAACCTGGACGGGAAACTGAAGCTTTCTTT
TRBV18	TRBD2	TRBJ2-5	-	CASSTKTSGAPEGDF	TGTGCCAGCTCAACCAAGACTAGCGGGGCTCCGGAGGGTGACTTC
TRBV11-2	-	TRBJ1-1	-	CASNPGGRNTEAFF	TGTGCCAGCAACCCCGGGGGAAGGAACACTGAAGCTTTCTTT